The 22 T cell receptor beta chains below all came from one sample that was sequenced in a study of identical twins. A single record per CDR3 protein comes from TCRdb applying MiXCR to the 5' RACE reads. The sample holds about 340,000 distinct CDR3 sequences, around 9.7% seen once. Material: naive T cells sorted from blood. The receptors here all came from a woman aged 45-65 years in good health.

CDR3: CSLSPGAGADTQYF. The CDR3 nucleotides read TGCAGCCTCTCCCCCGGAGCTGGGGCAGATACGCAGTATTTT. The J gene is TRBJ2-3, the V gene TRBV29-1; D unresolved. CDR3 length: 14 amino acids. Germline V gene data show CDR1 as SQVTM and CDR2 as ANQGSEA. V lost 8 bases and J 4 bases, leaving 19 bases between the germline ends.

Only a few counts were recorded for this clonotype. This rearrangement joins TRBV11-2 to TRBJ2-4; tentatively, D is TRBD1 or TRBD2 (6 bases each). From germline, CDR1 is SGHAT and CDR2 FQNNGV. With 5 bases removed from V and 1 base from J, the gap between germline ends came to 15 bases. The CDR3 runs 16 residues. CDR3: CASSPKGGKAKNIQYF. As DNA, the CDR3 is TGTGCCAGCAGCCCCAAGGGGGGTAAGGCCAAAAACATTCAGTACTTC.

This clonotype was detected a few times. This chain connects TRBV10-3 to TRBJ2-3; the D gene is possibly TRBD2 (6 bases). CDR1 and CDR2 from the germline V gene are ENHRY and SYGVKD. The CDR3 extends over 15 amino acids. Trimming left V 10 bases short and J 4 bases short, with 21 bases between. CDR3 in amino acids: CATETTSGAPDTQYF. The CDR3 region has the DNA TGTGCCACCGAAACGACTAGTGGGGCCCCAGATACGCAGTATTTT.

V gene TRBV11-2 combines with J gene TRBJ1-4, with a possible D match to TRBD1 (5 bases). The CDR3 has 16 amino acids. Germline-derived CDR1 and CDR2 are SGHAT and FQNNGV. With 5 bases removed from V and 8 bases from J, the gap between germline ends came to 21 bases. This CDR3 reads CASSPGDRNRREKLFF. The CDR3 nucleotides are TGTGCCAGCAGCCCAGGAGACCGAAACAGGAGGGAAAAACTGTTTTTT.

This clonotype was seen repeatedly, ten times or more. The CDR3 is CASSQSLAVETQYF. CDR3 DNA: TGCGCCAGCAGCCAATCACTAGCGGTCGAGACCCAGTACTTC. This sequence joins TRBV4-1 and TRBJ2-5; 8 bases match TRBD2. J was trimmed by 5 bases and V by 2 bases; bases with no gene match: 4. The V gene's germline CDR1 is MGHRA and CDR2 YSYEKL. There are 14 residues in the CDR3.

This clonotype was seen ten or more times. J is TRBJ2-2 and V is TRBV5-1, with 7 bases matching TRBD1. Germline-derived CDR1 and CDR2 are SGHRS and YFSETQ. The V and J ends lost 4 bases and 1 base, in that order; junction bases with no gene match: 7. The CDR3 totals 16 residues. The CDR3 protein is CASSVENRGNTGELFF. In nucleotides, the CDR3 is TGCGCCAGCAGCGTGGAGAACAGGGGGAACACCGGGGAGCTGTTTTTT.

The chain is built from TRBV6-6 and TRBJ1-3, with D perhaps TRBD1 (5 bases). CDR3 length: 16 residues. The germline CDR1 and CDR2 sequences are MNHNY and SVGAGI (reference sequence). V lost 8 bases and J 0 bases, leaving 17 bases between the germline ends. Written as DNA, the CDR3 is TGTGCCAGCTCCCCCCGACAGCAAAACTCTGGAAACACCATATATTTT. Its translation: CASSPRQQNSGNTIYF.

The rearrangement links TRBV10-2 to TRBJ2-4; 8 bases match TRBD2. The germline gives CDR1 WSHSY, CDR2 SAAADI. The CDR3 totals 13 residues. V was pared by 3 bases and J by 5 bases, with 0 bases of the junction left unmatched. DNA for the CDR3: TGCGCCAGCAGTGAACTAGCGGAAAACATTCAGTACTTC. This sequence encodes CASSELAENIQYF.

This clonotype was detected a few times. This CDR3 reads CSVAQSGLAGVYRGTDTQYF. CDR3 bases: TGCAGCGTAGCCCAATCGGGACTAGCGGGAGTATATAGGGGCACAGATACGCAGTATTTT. The V and J genes are TRBV29-1 and TRBJ2-3; 14 positions match TRBD2. The CDR3 extends over 20 amino acids. Trimming took 6 bases from V and 1 from J; bases not matched to a gene: 18. Germline assignment: CDR1 SQVTM and CDR2 ANQGSEA.

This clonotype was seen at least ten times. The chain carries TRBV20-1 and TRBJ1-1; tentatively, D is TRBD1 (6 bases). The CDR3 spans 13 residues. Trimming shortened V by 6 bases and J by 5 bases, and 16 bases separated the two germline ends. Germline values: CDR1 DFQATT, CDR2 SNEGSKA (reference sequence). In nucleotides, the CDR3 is TGCAGTGCCTCTCACCGGACAGTGACTGAAGCTTTCTTT. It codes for CSASHRTVTEAFF.

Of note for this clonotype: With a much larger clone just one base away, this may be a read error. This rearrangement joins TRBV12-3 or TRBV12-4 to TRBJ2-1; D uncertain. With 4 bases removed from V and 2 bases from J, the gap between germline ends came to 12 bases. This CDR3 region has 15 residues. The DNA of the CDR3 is TGTGCCAGCAGTTCATATTTGGAAACCTACAATGAGCAGTTCTTC. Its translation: CASSSYLETYNEQFF.

CDR3 residues: CASSSLLAGVGEQFF. As DNA, the CDR3 is TGTGCCAGCAGCTCGTTACTAGCGGGAGTTGGGGAGCAGTTCTTC. The rearrangement uses TRBV5-5 and TRBJ2-1; 11 bases align to TRBD2. The CDR3 extends over 15 amino acids. V was clipped by 3 bases and J by 10 bases; unmatched bases: 9. Germline CDR1 reads SGHKS; CDR2 reads YYEKEE (reference sequence).

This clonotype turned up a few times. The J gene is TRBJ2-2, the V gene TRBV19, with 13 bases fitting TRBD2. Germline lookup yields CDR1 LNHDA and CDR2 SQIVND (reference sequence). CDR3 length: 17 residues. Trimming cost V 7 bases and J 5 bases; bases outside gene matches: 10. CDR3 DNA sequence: TGTGCCAGTACCAAAACTAGCGGGAGGGCCGGGACCGGGGAGCTGTTTTTT. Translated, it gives CASTKTSGRAGTGELFF.

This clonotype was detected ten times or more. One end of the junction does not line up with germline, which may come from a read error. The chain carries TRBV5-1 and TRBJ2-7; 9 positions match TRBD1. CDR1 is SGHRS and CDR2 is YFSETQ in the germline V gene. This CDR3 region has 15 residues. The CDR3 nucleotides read TGCGCCAGCAGTTTGGCCGGGACAGGGACCTACGAGCAGTACTTC. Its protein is CASSLAGTGTYEQYF.

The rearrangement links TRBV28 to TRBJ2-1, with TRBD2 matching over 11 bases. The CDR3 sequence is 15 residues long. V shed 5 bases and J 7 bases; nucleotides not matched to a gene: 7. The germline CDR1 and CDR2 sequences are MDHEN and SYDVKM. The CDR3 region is CASSLSGRASNEQFF. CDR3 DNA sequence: TGTGCCAGCAGTCTTAGCGGGAGGGCCTCGAATGAGCAGTTCTTC.

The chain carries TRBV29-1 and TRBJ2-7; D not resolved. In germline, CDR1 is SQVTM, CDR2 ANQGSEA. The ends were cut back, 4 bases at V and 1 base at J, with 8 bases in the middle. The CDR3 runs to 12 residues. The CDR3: CSVVEPSYEQYF. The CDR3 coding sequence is TGCAGCGTTGTGGAACCTTCCTACGAGCAGTACTTC.

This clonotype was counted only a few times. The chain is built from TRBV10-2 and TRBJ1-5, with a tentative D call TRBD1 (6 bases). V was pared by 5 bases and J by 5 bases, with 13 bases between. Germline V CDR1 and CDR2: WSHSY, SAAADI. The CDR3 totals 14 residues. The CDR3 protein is CASSLQGVHQPQHF. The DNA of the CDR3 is TGCGCCAGCAGTCTACAGGGAGTCCATCAGCCCCAGCATTTT.

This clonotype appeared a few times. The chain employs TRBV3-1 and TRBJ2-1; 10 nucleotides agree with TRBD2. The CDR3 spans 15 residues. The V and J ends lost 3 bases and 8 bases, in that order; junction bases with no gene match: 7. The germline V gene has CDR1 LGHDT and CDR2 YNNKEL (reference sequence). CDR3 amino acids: CASSQLAGGGDEQFF. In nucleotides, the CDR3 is TGTGCCAGCAGCCAGTTAGCGGGAGGTGGGGATGAGCAGTTCTTC.

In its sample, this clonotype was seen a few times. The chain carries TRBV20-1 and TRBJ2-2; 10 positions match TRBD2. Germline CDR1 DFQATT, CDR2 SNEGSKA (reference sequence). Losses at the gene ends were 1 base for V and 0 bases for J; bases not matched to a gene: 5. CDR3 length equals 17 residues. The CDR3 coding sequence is TGCAGTGCTAGAGCTCTAGCGGGAGTGGCGAACACCGGGGAGCTGTTTTTT. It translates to CSARALAGVANTGELFF.

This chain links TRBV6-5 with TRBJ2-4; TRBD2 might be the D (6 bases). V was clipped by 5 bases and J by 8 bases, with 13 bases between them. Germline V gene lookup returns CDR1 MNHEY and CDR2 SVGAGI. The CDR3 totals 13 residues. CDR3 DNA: TGTGCCAGCAGTCGGGACTTCCGAGACATTCAGTACTTC. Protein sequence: CASSRDFRDIQYF.

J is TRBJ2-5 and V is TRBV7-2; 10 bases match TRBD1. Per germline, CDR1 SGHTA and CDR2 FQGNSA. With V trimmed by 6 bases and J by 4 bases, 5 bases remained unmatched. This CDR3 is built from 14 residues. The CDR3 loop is CASRLTGGLETQYF. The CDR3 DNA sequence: TGTGCCAGCAGGCTGACAGGGGGCCTAGAGACCCAGTACTTC.

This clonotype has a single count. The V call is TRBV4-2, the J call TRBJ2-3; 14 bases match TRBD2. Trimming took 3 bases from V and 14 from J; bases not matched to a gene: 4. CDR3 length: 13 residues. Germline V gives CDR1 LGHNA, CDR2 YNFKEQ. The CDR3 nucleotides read TGTGCCAGCAGCCAGGGACTAGCGGGAGACCGGTATTTT. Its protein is CASSQGLAGDRYF.